Listed here are 32 T cell receptor beta chains from one sample, sequenced in a study of vaccination and CD4 T cells after COVID-19. Described treatment: approximately nine-day PBMC culture with coronavirus spike peptide pools or control peptides (ViraFEST assay). Sequencing of DNA taken from cultured CD4+ T cells relied on the Oncomine TCR Beta short-read assay. TCRdb redid the calling of the PCR reads with MiXCR, one entry per CDR3 protein. Seen here are about 15,000 distinct CDR3 sequences, around three fifths observed once, and the top ten hold roughly 11%. These TCRs' antigens remain unknown. The sequencing input was CD4+ T cells from blood, cultured in vitro. The source of these receptors is a human donor who had recovered from COVID-19.

J is TRBJ2-1 and V is TRBV12-3 or TRBV12-4, with 8 bases that match TRBD2. CDR3 length: 15 residues. V lost 6 bases and J lost 0; bases outside the gene matches: 4. CDR3 sequence reads: CASRATSGSYNEQFF. The CDR3 DNA follows: TGTGCCAGCAGAGCCACTAGCGGCTCCTACAATGAGCAGTTCTTC.

V and J are TRBV20-1 and TRBJ2-5; D not certain. The CDR3 has 13 residues. Germline V lookup: CDR1 DFQATT, CDR2 SNEGSKA (reference sequence). V lost 0 bases and J 3 bases, leaving 8 bases between the germline ends. This chain's CDR3 is CSARDPSEETQYF. The CDR3 bases are TGCAGTGCTAGAGATCCCTCGGAAGAGACCCAGTACTTC.

This chain connects TRBV5-6 to TRBJ2-7; D is perhaps TRBD1 or TRBD2 (5 bases each). The CDR3 loop spans 16 amino acids. V was cut by 1 base and J by 0 bases, with 14 bases left in between. Germline lookup yields CDR1 SGHDT and CDR2 YYEEEE. The chain's CDR3 is CASSLRGPDFSYEQYF. In DNA form, the CDR3 reads TGTGCCAGCAGCTTGCGGGGACCGGACTTCTCCTACGAGCAGTACTTC.

This clonotype was picked up a small number of times. V and J are TRBV7-2 and TRBJ1-5, with D maybe TRBD1 (5 bases). Germline V gene lookup returns CDR1 SGHTA and CDR2 FQGNSA. The CDR3 consists of 12 residues. V was trimmed by 5 bases and J by 7 bases, leaving 9 bases between them. CDR3 nucleotide sequence: TGTGCCAGCAGCATACAGGCGCAGCCCCAGCATTTT. Translation: CASSIQAQPQHF.

J is TRBJ1-5 and V is TRBV20-1; D remains ambiguous. The V end lost 0 bases, the J end lost 4 bases, and 16 bases lay between the germline ends. Germline-derived CDR1 and CDR2 are DFQATT and SNEGSKA (reference sequence). The CDR3 has 16 residues. CDR3 DNA sequence: TGCAGTGCTAGAGATGAAACGGGGATTTCGAATCAGCCCCAGCATTTT. It codes for CSARDETGISNQPQHF.

The count of this clonotype is one. The rearrangement uses TRBV27 and TRBJ1-1; possible D gene TRBD1, 6 bases. Trimming cost V 7 bases and J 1 base, with 16 bases left between them. This CDR3 has 15 amino acids. Germline V lookup: CDR1 MNHEY, CDR2 SMNVEV (reference sequence). The CDR3 DNA reads as TGTGCCAGCACTCAGGTCGGGGGGCGGAACACTGAAGCTTTCTTT. It yields the protein CASTQVGGRNTEAFF.

This clonotype has just one count. The chain employs TRBV5-8 and TRBJ1-2, with TRBD1 matching over 8 bases. Germline loops: CDR1 SGHTS, CDR2 YDEGEE. The CDR3 runs to 13 residues. Losses at the gene ends were 4 bases for V and 3 bases for J; bases not matched to a gene: 2. The CDR3 bases are TGTGCCAGCAGCGGACAGGGTTACTATGGCTACACCTTC. Translated, it gives CASSGQGYYGYTF.

This clonotype has more than one count but fewer than ten. The chain is built from TRBV27 and TRBJ2-3; possibly TRBD1 or TRBD2 for D (5 bases each). The CDR3 spans 14 residues. V shed 9 bases and J shed 2 bases, with 15 bases lying between them. Germline lookup yields CDR1 MNHEY and CDR2 SMNVEV (reference sequence). CDR3 nucleotides: TGTGCCAGTCACAGACCGGGGCACACAGATACGCAGTATTTT. Translation: CASHRPGHTDTQYF.

The rearrangement links TRBV18 to TRBJ1-6; TRBD1 might be the D (6 bases). The CDR3 spans 14 residues. V was shortened by 5 bases and J by 7 bases, with 12 bases between the two germline ends. Per germline, CDR1 KGHSH and CDR2 LQKENI. CDR3 protein: CASSWGASNSPLHF. DNA for the CDR3: TGTGCCAGCTCATGGGGGGCCAGCAATTCACCCCTCCACTTT.

This clonotype was found a few times. The chain combines TRBV10-3 with TRBJ1-2; possible D gene TRBD1, 5 bases. Germline V lookup: CDR1 ENHRY, CDR2 SYGVKD. V was trimmed by 7 bases and J by 4 bases, leaving 13 bases between them. This CDR3 has 13 residues. CDR3: CAINSGDAYGYTF. The CDR3 nucleotides are TGTGCCATCAACTCGGGGGACGCCTATGGCTACACCTTC.

There are a few counts of this clonotype. CDR3 amino acids: CASSPSGTGVYGYTF. CDR3 in DNA: TGTGCCAGCTCACCATCCGGGACAGGGGTCTATGGCTACACCTTC. The chain has TRBV18 and TRBJ1-2; 10 bases line up with TRBD1. The CDR3 covers 15 residues. Germline V lookup: CDR1 KGHSH, CDR2 LQKENI. V lost 2 bases and J lost 4; bases outside the gene matches: 4.

This clonotype appeared a few times. The chain couples TRBV19 to TRBJ1-1; tentative D call: TRBD1 (6 bases). CDR1 and CDR2 from the germline V gene are LNHDA and SQIVND (reference sequence). CDR3 length equals 14 residues. Trimming shortened V by 5 bases and J by 7 bases, and 17 bases separated the two germline ends. DNA for the CDR3: TGTGCCAGTAGTTTTCGACAGGCTTTGGGTGAAGCTTTCTTT. Amino acids: CASSFRQALGEAFF.

The CDR3 loop reads CASSWERGRETQYF. CDR3 DNA: TGCGCCAGCAGCTGGGAACGGGGGAGAGAGACCCAGTACTTC. This chain joins TRBV5-1 and TRBJ2-5; possibly TRBD2 for D (6 bases). The CDR3 extends over 14 amino acids. V gave up 3 bases and J gave up 4 bases, with 13 bases separating them. The germline CDR1 and CDR2 sequences are SGHRS and YFSETQ.

The chain recombines TRBV12-3 or TRBV12-4 with TRBJ2-5, with 9 nucleotides matching TRBD1. Trimming cost V 5 bases and J 5 bases; bases outside gene matches: 3. The CDR3 has 13 residues. CDR3 in amino acids: CASSRDRVETQYF. CDR3 DNA sequence: TGTGCCAGCAGTCGGGACAGGGTGGAGACCCAGTACTTC.

The V call is TRBV20-1, the J call TRBJ2-7; TRBD2 might be the D (6 bases). The CDR3 contains 13 residues. Germline CDR1 and CDR2: DFQATT and SNEGSKA (reference sequence). V dropped 5 bases and J dropped 7 bases, with 18 bases sitting between them. The CDR3 protein is CSAPFAVAGEQYF. The CDR3 region has the DNA TGCAGTGCTCCCTTCGCCGTGGCGGGGGAGCAGTACTTC.

The chain employs TRBV4-1 and TRBJ2-7, with TRBD1 matching 10 bases. This CDR3 comprises 18 residues. V lost 1 base, J lost 2 bases, and 11 bases stayed unmatched. Germline V gene lookup returns CDR1 MGHRA and CDR2 YSYEKL. The CDR3 coding sequence is TGCGCCAGCAGCCAAGGACAGGGGGCCCGCTCCTTAGCCTACGAGCAGTACTTC. It is translated as CASSQGQGARSLAYEQYF.

This clonotype came up a few times. The chain is built from TRBV27 and TRBJ2-7, with 7 bases that match TRBD2. The germline CDR1 and CDR2 sequences are MNHEY and SMNVEV (reference sequence). J lost 5 bases, V lost 6 bases, and 10 bases had no gene match. The CDR3 has 14 residues. The CDR3 sequence: CASRWGEGVNEQYF. The CDR3 DNA sequence: TGTGCCAGCAGGTGGGGGGAGGGTGTGAACGAGCAGTACTTC.

The J gene is TRBJ2-3, the V gene TRBV24-1; possibly TRBD1 for D (5 bases). The CDR3 runs 15 residues. The V end was cut by 2 bases, the J end by 2 bases, with 10 bases between. The germline CDR1 and CDR2 sequences are KGHDR and SFDVKD. The CDR3 sequence: CATSDSVGPTDTQYF. In DNA form, the CDR3 reads TGTGCCACCAGTGATTCTGTGGGGCCCACAGATACGCAGTATTTT.

The J gene is TRBJ2-2, the V gene TRBV6-1, with D unresolved. The CDR3 has 12 residues. Germline CDR1 MNHNS, CDR2 SASEGT. V shed 5 bases and J shed 2 bases, with 3 bases lying between them. The CDR3 DNA is TGTGCCAGCAGTCGAAACACCGGGGAGCTGTTTTTT. Translation gives CASSRNTGELFF.

The chain joins TRBV5-1 to TRBJ1-1; weak D call: TRBD1 (6 bases). V lost 0 bases and J lost 5, with 11 bases in between. The CDR3 consists of 14 residues. Germline V gene sequence: CDR1 SGHRS, CDR2 YFSETQ. The chain's CDR3 is CASSLAQGRTEAFF. CDR3 nucleotides: TGCGCCAGCAGCTTGGCCCAGGGGAGGACTGAAGCTTTCTTT.

The chain has TRBV7-2 and TRBJ2-3; no definite D call. The V gene lost 1 base and the J gene lost 2 bases, with 7 bases spanning the gap. The CDR3 runs to 14 residues. Germline CDR1 and CDR2: SGHTA and FQGNSA. CDR3 protein: CASSLVSFTDTQYF. As DNA, the CDR3 is TGTGCCAGCAGCTTAGTTAGTTTCACAGATACGCAGTATTTT.

The chain has TRBV28 and TRBJ1-5; 8 positions agree with TRBD1. Germline V gene lookup returns CDR1 MDHEN and CDR2 SYDVKM. V shed 5 bases, J shed 0 bases, and the junction held 12 bases outside the gene matches. This CDR3 has 18 amino acids. CDR3 amino acids: CASSPIRATGDSNQPQHF. CDR3 DNA: TGTGCCAGCAGTCCTATTAGGGCGACAGGGGATAGCAATCAGCCCCAGCATTTT.

V usage is TRBV5-1 and J usage is TRBJ2-3; TRBD2 matches 9 bases. V shed 3 bases and J 1 base; nucleotides not matched to a gene: 6. The CDR3 covers 16 residues. CDR1 SGHRS and CDR2 YFSETQ come from the germline V gene. Here the CDR3 DNA reads TGCGCCAGCAGCTGGGGGGCGGGAGGGCGCACAGATACGCAGTATTTT. Protein product: CASSWGAGGRTDTQYF.

In DNA, the CDR3 is TGCAGTGCCCGGCGGCGGGTCTCGTACAATGAGCAGTTCTTC. Translated: CSARRRVSYNEQFF. V and J are TRBV20-1 and TRBJ2-1, with D tentatively TRBD2 (5 bases). Between the trimmed V and J ends, which lost 6 bases and 4 bases, there was a span of 16 bases. The length of the CDR3 is 14 residues. The V gene's germline CDR1 is DFQATT and CDR2 SNEGSKA (reference sequence).

This chain links TRBV6-2 or TRBV6-3 with TRBJ1-2; weak D call: TRBD1 (5 bases). This CDR3 spans 14 amino acids. The germline V gene encodes CDR1 MNHEY and CDR2 SVGEGT. The germline V and J ends were trimmed by 0 bases and 4 bases, with 9 bases remaining between them. CDR3 residues: CASSYSEGVYGYTF. The CDR3 DNA is TGTGCCAGCAGTTACTCGGAAGGGGTCTATGGCTACACCTTC.

This chain connects TRBV10-3 to TRBJ2-5; 7 nucleotides line up with TRBD1. V was pared by 4 bases and J by 5 bases, with 13 bases of the junction left unmatched. Germline CDR1 is ENHRY and CDR2 is SYGVKD. The CDR3 spans 16 residues. CDR3 nucleotides: TGTGCCATCAGTGGAGTAAGCGGAACAGGGGACGAGACCCAGTACTTC. Translation: CAISGVSGTGDETQYF.

This clonotype appeared once. The V gene is TRBV30, the J gene TRBJ1-4; a possible D gene is TRBD1 (5 bases). Germline CDR1 GTSNPN, CDR2 SVGIG (reference sequence). This CDR3 is built from 13 residues. V was cut by 0 bases and J by 8 bases, with 10 bases left in between. CDR3 amino acids: CAWSVAGLEKLFF. Here the CDR3 DNA reads TGTGCCTGGAGTGTGGCGGGACTCGAAAAACTGTTTTTT.

In DNA form, the CDR3 reads TGCAGTGCTAGTTTCCGGGAGGGCCTTGGGGAGCAGTACTTC. This sequence encodes CSASFREGLGEQYF. The rearrangement links TRBV20-1 to TRBJ2-7; 8 bases fit TRBD2. There are 14 residues in the CDR3. Trimming removed 3 bases from V and 7 bases from J; junction bases left unmatched: 11. CDR1 and CDR2 from the germline V gene are DFQATT and SNEGSKA (reference sequence).

This clonotype came up a few times. The chain uses TRBV6-5 and TRBJ1-1; no reliable D call. The CDR3 contains 16 residues. Per germline, CDR1 MNHEY and CDR2 SVGAGI. V was pared by 0 bases and J by 4 bases, with 15 bases between. The CDR3 nucleotides are TGTGCCAGCAGTTACTCGAATCCGGGTGTAGGCACTGAAGCTTTCTTT. It codes for CASSYSNPGVGTEAFF.

This clonotype was counted a few times. This rearrangement joins TRBV24-1 to TRBJ2-1; 12 nucleotides line up with TRBD1. CDR3 size: 18 residues. Per germline, CDR1 KGHDR and CDR2 SFDVKD. Unmatched junction bases numbered 6, after V lost 2 bases and J lost 2 bases. This CDR3 is CATSDSPGQGATYNEQFF. The DNA for the CDR3 is TGTGCCACCAGTGATTCGCCGGGACAGGGGGCGACCTACAATGAGCAGTTCTTC.

The chain joins TRBV12-3 or TRBV12-4 to TRBJ1-5, with D uncertain. Trimming took 6 bases from V and 2 from J, leaving 17 bases between them. This CDR3 spans 16 amino acids. Here the CDR3 reads CASSSGPDSGNQPQHF. In DNA form, the CDR3 reads TGTGCCAGCAGCTCTGGTCCGGATTCAGGCAATCAGCCCCAGCATTTT.

This clonotype was detected only a few times. The gene calls are TRBV7-8 and TRBJ2-2, with D hard to call. Between the trimmed V and J ends, which lost 0 bases and 1 base, there was a span of 3 bases. CDR3 length: 14 residues. Germline-derived CDR1 and CDR2 are SGHVS and FQNEAQ. Here the CDR3 reads CASSLAGNTGELFF. The CDR3 coding sequence is TGTGCCAGCAGCTTAGCGGGGAACACCGGGGAGCTGTTTTTT.